These 31 T cell receptor beta chains came from one sample sequenced in a study of cytomegalovirus exposure and HLA in healthy donors. PCR primers comprised 60 Vbeta and 13 Jbeta primers. The protocol was immunoSEQ multiplex PCR, while the TCRdb copy is restricted to in-frame clones and leaves out a portion. The top ten hold just over 4.5% of the sample, which has under 200,000 clones, 65% to 85% seen once. Sequenced material: PBMCs. These receptors were taken from a woman between 50 and 59 years old in good health and CMV-seropositive.

The CDR3: CASSRTDRGRSGANVLTF. CDR3 DNA: TGCGCCAGCAGCCGAACGGACAGGGGCCGCTCTGGGGCCAACGTCCTGACTTTC. The rearrangement links TRBV5-1 to TRBJ2-6; TRBD1 agrees at 9 bases. The germline V gene has CDR1 SGHRS and CDR2 YFSETQ. The J segment lost 0 bases and the V segment lost 4 bases, leaving 8 bases of the junction unmatched. This CDR3 is 18 amino acids long.

In the case of this clone: Sequence at one end of the junction differs from germline and may be a read error. V is TRBV27 and J is TRBJ1-1; D is uncertain. This CDR3 is built from 14 residues. Germline V CDR1 and CDR2: MNHEY, SMNVEV (reference sequence). The CDR3, as DNA: TGTGCCAGCAGCTTATACAGAAGTAACACTGAAGCTTTCTTT. Its translation: CASSLYRSNTEAFF.

V usage is TRBV5-1 and J usage is TRBJ1-2, with D hard to call. This CDR3 contains 15 residues. Germline-derived CDR1 and CDR2 are SGHRS and YFSETQ. V lost 1 base, J lost 0 bases, and 10 bases lay in between. CDR3 DNA sequence: TGCGCCAGCAGCTTGTTACCAGGAACTAACTATGGCTACACCTTC. Protein: CASSLLPGTNYGYTF. Combining the CDR3 with reference TRBV5-1 and TRBJ1-2 gives the whole variable domain KAGVTQTPRYLIKTRGQQVTLSCSPISGHRSVSWYQQTPGQGLQFLFEYFSETQRNKGNFPGRFSGRQFSNSRSEMNVSTLELGDSALYLCASSLLPGTNYGYTFGSGTRLTVV.

J is TRBJ1-3 and V is TRBV2, with 9 positions matching TRBD1. In germline, CDR1 is SNHLY, CDR2 FYNNEI. CDR3 length: 18 amino acids. With V trimmed by 6 bases and J by 0 bases, 12 bases remained unmatched. The CDR3 region is CASSHSGTGLSSGNTIYF. In DNA, the CDR3 is TGTGCCAGCAGCCACTCCGGGACAGGGCTTTCCTCTGGAAACACCATATATTTT.

The rearrangement links TRBV4-1 to TRBJ2-3; 9 bases fit TRBD1. The germline V gene encodes CDR1 MGHRA and CDR2 YSYEKL. V was pared by 3 bases and J by 6 bases, with 10 bases of the junction left unmatched. The CDR3 runs 16 residues. The CDR3: CASSQYGDRVIDTQYF. CDR3 DNA sequence: TGCGCCAGCAGCCAGTATGGGGACAGGGTGATTGATACGCAGTATTTT.

The genes are TRBV6-6 and TRBJ1-1; D is possibly TRBD1 (6 bases). Trimming removed 7 bases from V and 1 base from J, with 19 bases in between. There are 16 residues in the CDR3. CDR1 and CDR2 from the germline V gene are MNHNY and SVGAGI (reference sequence). The CDR3 DNA reads as TGTGCCAGCACCAAATCCGAGGACAGCCCGAACACTGAAGCTTTCTTT. Translated: CASTKSEDSPNTEAFF.

The gene calls are TRBV6-5 and TRBJ1-4, with 7 positions matching TRBD1. The germline gives CDR1 MNHEY, CDR2 SVGAGI. J gave up 8 bases and V 5 bases, and 8 bases lay outside the gene matches. The CDR3 contains 14 residues. CDR3 nucleotide sequence: TGTGCCAGCAGTCGTGGACAGGTGGGGGAAAAACTGTTTTTT. Translating it yields CASSRGQVGEKLFF.

V usage is TRBV10-3 and J usage is TRBJ1-2; D is ambiguous. Germline V CDR1 and CDR2: ENHRY, SYGVKD. Trimming removed 5 bases at V and 8 bases at J, with 15 bases between. This CDR3 contains 13 residues. The CDR3 region has the DNA TGTGCCATCAGTTCCGACGGAGGGAGAGGCTACACCTTC. Amino acid sequence: CAISSDGGRGYTF.

The chain links TRBV2 to TRBJ1-4; D is possibly TRBD1 (6 bases). Germline CDR1 and CDR2: SNHLY and FYNNEI. CDR3 length: 14 amino acids. The V end was cut by 6 bases, the J end by 4 bases, with 12 bases between. The CDR3 region is CASRKGEINEKLFF. The CDR3, as DNA: TGTGCCAGCAGGAAGGGGGAGATTAATGAAAAACTGTTTTTT.

Remarks on this clone: Other DNA sequences from this sample encode an identical CDR3 as well. The chain links TRBV5-5 to TRBJ1-1, with TRBD1 identical over 9 bases. The CDR3 is 16 amino acids. Trimming took 0 bases from V and 5 from J; bases not matched to a gene: 8. Germline V gene sequence: CDR1 SGHKS, CDR2 YYEKEE (reference sequence). CDR3 residues: CASSLDPRGQGTEAFF. The CDR3 region has the DNA TGTGCCAGCAGCTTGGATCCCCGAGGACAGGGGACTGAAGCTTTCTTT. Using reference TRBV5-5 and TRBJ1-1 for the parts outside the CDR3, the full variable domain is DAGVTQSPTHLIKTRGQQVTLRCSPISGHKSVSWYQQVLGQGPQFIFQYYEKEERGRGNFPDRFSARQFPNYSSELNVNALLLGDSALYLCASSLDPRGQGTEAFFGQGTRLTVV.

The genes are TRBV27 and TRBJ1-2, with D possibly being TRBD1 (6 bases). The CDR3 sequence is 12 residues long. From germline, CDR1 is MNHEY and CDR2 SMNVEV (reference sequence). Trimming took 7 bases from V and 2 from J, leaving 8 bases between them. CDR3 residues: CASKTGNYGYTF. The CDR3 coding sequence is TGTGCCAGCAAAACAGGGAACTATGGCTACACCTTC.

In this sample, this clone turned up a few times. This chain joins TRBV19 and TRBJ1-5, with 7 bases that match TRBD1. CDR1 and CDR2 (germline): LNHDA, SQIVND (reference sequence). This CDR3 has 15 residues. The J segment lost 5 bases and the V segment lost 3 bases, leaving 7 bases of the junction unmatched. CDR3 sequence: CASSMGPGQHQPQHF. CDR3 DNA sequence: TGTGCCAGTAGTATGGGCCCGGGACAGCATCAGCCCCAGCATTTT.

The chain combines TRBV30 with TRBJ2-3; 11 positions match TRBD2. Germline values: CDR1 GTSNPN, CDR2 SVGIG (reference sequence). The CDR3 loop spans 14 amino acids. The V and J ends lost 6 bases and 4 bases, in that order; junction bases with no gene match: 6. The CDR3 DNA follows: TGTGCCTGCCGACTAGCGGGAAGTGCAGATACGCAGTATTTT. The encoded protein is CACRLAGSADTQYF.

The gene calls are TRBV27 and TRBJ1-1; D not certain. The V gene lost 8 bases and the J gene lost 8 bases, with 15 bases spanning the gap. The length of the CDR3 is 12 residues. Germline V gives CDR1 MNHEY, CDR2 SMNVEV (reference sequence). The DNA for the CDR3 is TGTGCCAGCCGGGGTTTGACCAGGGAAGCTTTCTTT. Its protein is CASRGLTREAFF.

V and J are TRBV14 and TRBJ1-2; 7 bases align to TRBD1. Unmatched junction bases numbered 14, after V lost 6 bases and J lost 7 bases. The germline gives CDR1 SGHDN, CDR2 FVKESK. CDR3 length: 15 residues. CDR3 nucleotides: TGTGCCAGCAGACGGGATTCAGGGGGAGTAAGTGGCTACACCTTC. Encoded protein: CASRRDSGGVSGYTF.

The chain has TRBV6-6 and TRBJ2-7; 8 nucleotides line up with TRBD1. Germline assignment: CDR1 MNHNY and CDR2 SVGAGI (reference sequence). This CDR3 is built from 15 residues. The V segment lost 3 bases and the J segment 3 bases; nucleotides outside the gene matches: 7. CDR3 sequence: CASSYRAGGSYEQYF. The CDR3 DNA reads as TGTGCCAGCAGTTATAGGGCAGGGGGCAGCTACGAGCAGTACTTC.

With regard to this clone: An end of the junction differs from the germline gene, which may be a read error. The chain joins TRBV7-9 to TRBJ1-2, with D perhaps matching TRBD1 (5 bases). Per germline, CDR1 SEHNR and CDR2 FQNEAQ (reference sequence). This CDR3 spans 14 amino acids. The CDR3 bases are TGTTCCAGCAGCTTAGGGGCGGGGCAGGAGAGGTACACCTTC. It is translated as CSSSLGAGQERYTF.

This chain links TRBV11-2 with TRBJ2-4; D is unclear. In germline, CDR1 is SGHAT, CDR2 FQNNGV. V lost 1 base to trimming and J lost 4 bases, with 5 bases between them. This CDR3 is 13 amino acids long. CDR3 sequence reads: CASSLGSKNIQYF. CDR3 DNA: TGTGCCAGCAGCTTAGGGAGTAAAAACATTCAGTACTTC. The variable domain in full, completed from reference TRBV11-2 and TRBJ2-4, reads EAGVAQSPRYKIIEKRQSVAFWCNPISGHATLYWYQQILGQGPKLLIQFQNNGVVDDSQLPKDRFSAERLKGVDSTLKIQPAKLEDSAVYLCASSLGSKNIQYFGAGTRLSVL.

V gene TRBV6-5 combines with J gene TRBJ2-3; D is unresolved. The CDR3 loop spans 14 amino acids. Trimming cost V 0 bases and J 4 bases, with 8 bases left between them. Germline-derived CDR1 and CDR2 are MNHEY and SVGAGI. CDR3 sequence (DNA): TGTGCCAGCAGTTACTCGAGATCGGCAGATACGCAGTATTTT. Amino acids: CASSYSRSADTQYF.

The J gene is TRBJ2-7, the V gene TRBV7-9; tentatively, D is TRBD2 (6 bases). There are 14 residues in the CDR3. Trimming removed 3 bases from V and 0 bases from J, with 9 bases in between. Germline loops: CDR1 SEHNR, CDR2 FQNEAQ (reference sequence). In DNA, the CDR3 is TGTGCCAGCAGCTTTAGCGGCCCCTCCTACGAGCAGTACTTC. Translating it yields CASSFSGPSYEQYF.

This clone showed up just a few times. The chain has TRBV4-1 and TRBJ2-2, with 12 positions matching TRBD2. V trimming: 2 bases; J trimming: 3 bases; junction bases outside the gene matches: 7. Germline lookup yields CDR1 MGHRA and CDR2 YSYEKL. The CDR3 extends over 18 amino acids. CDR3 DNA sequence: TGCGCCAGCAGCCAACTAGCGGGAGGGTCGTACGACACCGGGGAGCTGTTTTTT. Encoded protein: CASSQLAGGSYDTGELFF.

In its sample, this clone was seen once. The chain recombines TRBV7-2 with TRBJ2-5; possibly TRBD2 for D (5 bases). This CDR3 comprises 14 residues. Trimming pared 4 bases from V and 5 bases from J, leaving 14 bases between. Germline V CDR1 and CDR2: SGHTA, FQGNSA. CDR3: CASSSDFWTETQYF. DNA for the CDR3: TGTGCCAGCAGCTCGGACTTTTGGACGGAGACCCAGTACTTC.

The V call is TRBV4-2, the J call TRBJ1-4; no definite D call. Trimming removed 4 bases from V and 6 bases from J, with 12 bases in between. Germline V gene sequence: CDR1 LGHNA, CDR2 YNFKEQ. CDR3 size: 14 residues. The CDR3 DNA is TGTGCCAGCAGCCCTTTGAACCGGGATGAAAAACTGTTTTTT. Translated: CASSPLNRDEKLFF.

This rearrangement joins TRBV6-6 to TRBJ2-3, with TRBD2 as a possible D gene (5 bases). CDR3 length: 14 residues. Trimming took 5 bases from V and 4 from J, leaving 13 bases between them. Germline CDR1 reads MNHNY; CDR2 reads SVGAGI (reference sequence). The CDR3 loop is CASSALLEADTQYF. The CDR3 bases are TGTGCCAGCAGTGCACTTTTGGAGGCAGATACGCAGTATTTT.

The V call is TRBV29-1, the J call TRBJ1-3; D might be TRBD1 (6 bases). V shed 5 bases and J shed 0 bases, with 14 bases lying between them. Germline lookup yields CDR1 SQVTM and CDR2 ANQGSEA. The CDR3 runs to 15 residues. CDR3 coding DNA: TGCAGCGTTACAGGGTTTGGGAGCTCTGGAAACACCATATATTTT. This encodes CSVTGFGSSGNTIYF. Full variable domain (outside the CDR3, taken from reference TRBV29-1 and TRBJ1-3): SAVISQKPSRDICQRGTSLTIQCQVDSQVTMMFWYRQQPGQSLTLIATANQGSEATYESGFVIDKFPISRPNLTFSTLTVSNMSPEDSSIYLCSVTGFGSSGNTIYFGEGSWLTVV.

This chain joins TRBV15 and TRBJ1-2, with no clear D. The CDR3 runs 13 residues. V lost 6 bases, J lost 0 bases, and 8 bases lay in between. The germline V gene encodes CDR1 LNHNV and CDR2 YYDKDF (reference sequence). The CDR3 loop is CATRGSTNYGYTF. The CDR3 DNA follows: TGTGCCACCAGGGGTAGCACTAACTATGGCTACACCTTC.

The gene calls are TRBV11-3 and TRBJ2-1; possibly TRBD1 for D (6 bases). CDR3 length equals 13 residues. Germline CDR1 and CDR2: SGHNT and YENEEA. Trimming cost V 1 base and J 7 bases, with 8 bases left between them. Here the CDR3 reads CASSLAGVNEQFF. The DNA for the CDR3 is TGTGCCAGCAGCTTAGCAGGGGTAAATGAGCAGTTCTTC.

The rearrangement links TRBV11-2 to TRBJ2-7; 9 bases agree with TRBD2. Germline V gene lookup returns CDR1 SGHAT and CDR2 FQNNGV. The length of the CDR3 is 15 residues. J gave up 6 bases and V 1 base, and 7 bases lay outside the gene matches. For the CDR3, the DNA is TGTGCCAGCAGCTTAGCTTCAGCGGGAGGTCGCGAGCAGTACTTC. Its protein product is CASSLASAGGREQYF. The full variable domain, with the rest looked up from reference TRBV11-2 and TRBJ2-7, is EAGVAQSPRYKIIEKRQSVAFWCNPISGHATLYWYQQILGQGPKLLIQFQNNGVVDDSQLPKDRFSAERLKGVDSTLKIQPAKLEDSAVYLCASSLASAGGREQYFGPGTRLTVT.

This clone was seen a few times. The rearrangement joins TRBV6-5 to TRBJ2-7, with D hard to call. V was trimmed by 4 bases and J by 3 bases, leaving 13 bases between them. The CDR3 contains 14 residues. CDR1 and CDR2 (germline): MNHEY, SVGAGI. CDR3 sequence (DNA): TGTGCCAGCAGTTCTGTAACAAACCACTACGAGCAGTACTTC. Amino acids: CASSSVTNHYEQYF.

This rearrangement joins TRBV5-6 to TRBJ2-5, with 9 bases aligning to TRBD2. CDR3 length: 15 amino acids. Germline assignment: CDR1 SGHDT and CDR2 YYEEEE. V lost 0 bases and J lost 5; bases outside the gene matches: 5. The CDR3 bases are TGTGCCAGCAGCTTGGACCTAGCGGGGAGGGAGACCCAGTACTTC. It encodes CASSLDLAGRETQYF.

This clone has a single count. The chain uses TRBV4-3 and TRBJ2-3; 7 bases line up with TRBD1. The CDR3 is made up of 16 amino acids. V trimming: 0 bases; J trimming: 5 bases; junction bases outside the gene matches: 8. CDR1 LGHNA and CDR2 YSLEER come from the germline V gene. CDR3 amino acids: CASSQDNRGMGDTQYF. CDR3 sequence (DNA): TGCGCCAGCAGCCAAGATAACAGGGGTATGGGAGATACGCAGTATTTT.